The 17 T cell receptor beta chains below all came from one sample that was sequenced in a study of T cell responses to AZD1222 COVID-19 vaccine. TCRdb's copy holds only in-frame clones and misses some; the assay was immunoSEQ multiplex PCR. The table has roughly 120,000 clones, about 86% seen once. The specimen was peripheral blood, collected on day 0 of AZD1222 vaccination. Receptor source: an adult in good health.

V usage is TRBV6-6 and J usage is TRBJ2-2; 8 bases line up with TRBD2. Trimming took 2 bases from V and 5 from J; bases not matched to a gene: 4. Per the germline V gene, CDR1 is MNHNY and CDR2 is SVGAGI (reference sequence). The CDR3 spans 15 residues. As DNA, the CDR3 is TGTGCCAGCAGTTACGTCAGCGGGGGAACCGGGGAGCTGTTTTTT. This encodes CASSYVSGGTGELFF.

The chain recombines TRBV19 with TRBJ2-2, with 9 bases that match TRBD1. In germline, CDR1 is LNHDA, CDR2 SQIVND (reference sequence). CDR3 length: 15 residues. V was pared by 10 bases and J by 2 bases, with 8 bases of the junction left unmatched. The CDR3: CAIRGTGSNTGELFF. The CDR3 DNA reads as TGTGCCATCCGAGGGACAGGGTCCAACACCGGGGAGCTGTTTTTT.

This chain links TRBV6-5 with TRBJ2-2; D possibly corresponds to TRBD2 (5 bases). The CDR3 covers 13 residues. Germline loops: CDR1 MNHEY, CDR2 SVGAGI. Trimming pared 7 bases from V and 3 bases from J, leaving 9 bases between. The DNA of the CDR3 is TGTGCCAGCACCCCACTAGACACCGGGGAGCTGTTTTTT. Amino acids: CASTPLDTGELFF.

This rearrangement joins TRBV5-4 to TRBJ2-3; the match to TRBD2 covers 7 bases. The CDR3 sequence is 16 residues long. V shed 0 bases and J 2 bases; nucleotides not matched to a gene: 6. Germline V gives CDR1 SGHNT, CDR2 YYREEE (reference sequence). CDR3 sequence reads: CASSLAGRDYTDTQYF. In nucleotides, the CDR3 is TGTGCCAGCAGCTTGGCGGGTCGGGACTACACAGATACGCAGTATTTT.

The chain links TRBV6-5 to TRBJ2-2; weak D call: TRBD2 (6 bases). Per germline, CDR1 MNHEY and CDR2 SVGAGI. CDR3 size: 14 residues. V gave up 7 bases and J gave up 6 bases, with 15 bases separating them. CDR3 sequence (DNA): TGTGCCAGCAAGCTCGGGAGAAGGGCCGGGGAGCTGTTTTTT. This gives the protein CASKLGRRAGELFF.

V and J are TRBV7-8 and TRBJ1-2; 9 positions match TRBD1. Trimming at V came to 1 base and at J to 5 bases, leaving 5 bases not matched to a gene. Germline loops: CDR1 SGHVS, CDR2 FQNEAQ. The CDR3 sequence is 15 residues long. DNA of the CDR3: TGTGCCAGCAGCTTAGTAGAGGGACAGGGTTATGGCTACACCTTC. It encodes CASSLVEGQGYGYTF.

The chain joins TRBV5-1 to TRBJ1-2; 9 bases fit TRBD1. CDR1 and CDR2 (germline): SGHRS, YFSETQ. V shed 4 bases and J 4 bases; nucleotides not matched to a gene: 5. This CDR3 is built from 14 residues. The CDR3 region has the DNA TGCGCCAGCAGCCCCACGACAGGGGGCTATGGCTACACCTTC. It is translated as CASSPTTGGYGYTF.

The J gene is TRBJ1-1, the V gene TRBV20-1; a possible D gene is TRBD1 (6 bases). V was trimmed by 1 base and J by 10 bases, leaving 10 bases between them. The CDR3 is 11 amino acids. Germline CDR1 DFQATT, CDR2 SNEGSKA (reference sequence). In nucleotides, the CDR3 is TGCAGTGCTAGAGGGGGGGCGTTAGCTTTCTTT. Its protein is CSARGGALAFF.

This clone was found once. This chain joins TRBV7-2 and TRBJ2-1; the match to TRBD1 covers 7 bases. CDR1 and CDR2 (germline): SGHTA, FQGNSA. Trimming at V came to 6 bases and at J to 4 bases, leaving 6 bases not matched to a gene. This CDR3 has 14 amino acids. The CDR3: CASRPAGGYNEQFF. The DNA of the CDR3 is TGTGCCAGCAGACCCGCAGGGGGATACAATGAGCAGTTCTTC.

This clone was seen just once. This sequence joins TRBV24-1 and TRBJ1-5; TRBD1 aligns across 7 bases. The germline V gene encodes CDR1 KGHDR and CDR2 SFDVKD. The CDR3 has 16 amino acids. Unmatched junction bases numbered 13, after V lost 7 bases and J lost 5 bases. This CDR3 reads CATRPPTGSGHQPQHF. The CDR3 coding sequence is TGTGCCACCAGACCCCCGACAGGGAGTGGGCATCAGCCCCAGCATTTT.

This chain joins TRBV19 and TRBJ1-5, with D unclear. CDR3 size: 15 residues. Per germline, CDR1 LNHDA and CDR2 SQIVND (reference sequence). V was trimmed by 4 bases and J by 0 bases, leaving 10 bases between them. The CDR3 here is CASSTVSNSNQPQHF. The CDR3 coding sequence is TGTGCCAGTAGTACGGTGAGCAATAGCAATCAGCCCCAGCATTTT.

This chain uses TRBV19 with TRBJ1-4; TRBD1 aligns across 7 bases. CDR3 length equals 16 residues. V shed 1 base and J 7 bases; nucleotides not matched to a gene: 9. Germline V CDR1 and CDR2: LNHDA, SQIVND (reference sequence). The CDR3 region is CASSIGSGTAGEKLFF. For the CDR3, the DNA is TGTGCCAGTAGTATAGGCTCCGGGACAGCCGGTGAAAAACTGTTTTTT.

The chain combines TRBV2 with TRBJ2-7, with 8 positions matching TRBD1. Trimming removed 4 bases from V and 2 bases from J; junction bases left unmatched: 7. Germline values: CDR1 SNHLY, CDR2 FYNNEI. The CDR3 loop spans 15 amino acids. As DNA, the CDR3 is TGTGCCAGCAGTGGGGGGGAGACAGGGGCCTACGAGCAGTACTTC. This sequence encodes CASSGGETGAYEQYF.

The chain carries TRBV7-2 and TRBJ2-7, with 8 bases identical to TRBD1. CDR1 SGHTA and CDR2 FQGNSA come from the germline V gene. Trimming removed 6 bases from V and 3 bases from J; junction bases left unmatched: 10. The CDR3 runs to 15 residues. The CDR3 DNA reads as TGTGCCAGCAGTTCGACCACAGGGGGAAGCTACGAGCAGTACTTC. This encodes CASSSTTGGSYEQYF.

The chain has TRBV2 and TRBJ1-2, with D possibly TRBD1 on 6 matching bases. The CDR3 runs to 12 residues. CDR1 and CDR2 from the germline V gene are SNHLY and FYNNEI. V shed 7 bases and J shed 6 bases, with 12 bases lying between them. The CDR3 nucleotides read TGTGCCAGCAAGGTGACAGGCAATGGCTACACCTTC. Translating gives CASKVTGNGYTF.

This clone was counted a single time. V usage is TRBV18 and J usage is TRBJ2-3, with D unclear. The V and J ends lost 2 bases and 2 bases respectively, with 8 bases between them. Germline CDR1 and CDR2: KGHSH and LQKENI. This CDR3 is built from 14 residues. CDR3 nucleotides: TGTGCCAGCTCACCAGGGGTCCTCACAGATACGCAGTATTTT. Its protein product is CASSPGVLTDTQYF.

This chain connects TRBV19 to TRBJ1-5, with TRBD1 matching 10 bases. Trimming took 5 bases from V and 7 from J; bases not matched to a gene: 8. Germline CDR1 reads LNHDA; CDR2 reads SQIVND (reference sequence). The CDR3 is 15 residues long. Here the CDR3 DNA reads TGTGCCAGTAGTGAGGGGACAGGGGTAATGCAGCCCCAGCATTTT. It translates to CASSEGTGVMQPQHF.